These 18 T cell receptor beta chains originate from one sample sequenced in a study of blood T cell repertoires in COVID-19. The repertoire was sequenced with immunoSEQ multiplex PCR; TCRdb's copy has only in-frame clones and lacks some. The sample carries around 150,000 clones, 77% recorded once. The sample consisted of peripheral blood. These receptors originate from a woman between 45 and 65 years old with active or convalescent COVID-19.

This clone was picked up a small number of times. The chain recombines TRBV10-2 with TRBJ2-2; 11 bases are shared with TRBD1. J lost 3 bases, V lost 5 bases, and 11 bases had no gene match. The CDR3 sequence is 18 residues long. From germline, CDR1 is WSHSY and CDR2 SAAADI. The CDR3 sequence is CASSRLGQGAGDTGELFF. CDR3 DNA: TGCGCCAGCAGTCGCCTAGGACAGGGGGCTGGGGACACCGGGGAGCTGTTTTTT.

The rearrangement joins TRBV7-6 to TRBJ2-3, with 11 positions matching TRBD2. Per the germline V gene, CDR1 is SGHVS and CDR2 is FNYEAQ. The CDR3 extends over 17 amino acids. J lost 2 bases, V lost 2 bases, and 6 bases had no gene match. CDR3: CASSLLPSGGNTDTQYF. The CDR3 nucleotides are TGTGCCAGCAGCTTACTGCCTAGCGGGGGGAACACAGATACGCAGTATTTT.

V and J are TRBV29-1 and TRBJ2-7; a weak D match, TRBD1 (6 bases). The germline gives CDR1 SQVTM, CDR2 ANQGSEA. This CDR3 is 15 amino acids long. V was trimmed by 7 bases and J by 0 bases, leaving 19 bases between them. The CDR3 spells CSALKTGDFSYEQYF. The CDR3 DNA sequence: TGCAGCGCCCTTAAGACAGGCGACTTCTCCTACGAGCAGTACTTC.

This chain links TRBV6-6 with TRBJ1-1; 11 nucleotides align to TRBD1. With V trimmed by 5 bases and J by 5 bases, 7 bases remained unmatched. The CDR3 covers 15 residues. Germline V gene lookup returns CDR1 MNHNY and CDR2 SVGAGI (reference sequence). CDR3: CASSPRTGGWTEAFF. CDR3 sequence (DNA): TGTGCCAGCAGTCCCCGGACAGGGGGCTGGACTGAAGCTTTCTTT.

The rearrangement joins TRBV7-3 to TRBJ2-3; TRBD2 matches at 10 bases. The CDR3 consists of 15 residues. Unmatched junction bases numbered 3, after V lost 5 bases and J lost 1 base. In germline, CDR1 is SGHTA, CDR2 FQGTGA. The CDR3 sequence is CASSPTSGGTDTQYF. In DNA, the CDR3 is TGTGCCAGCAGCCCCACTAGCGGGGGCACAGATACGCAGTATTTT. Based on the CDR3 plus reference TRBV7-3 and TRBJ2-3, the full variable domain is GAGVSQTPSNKVTEKGKYVELRCDPISGHTALYWYRQSLGQGPEFLIYFQGTGAADDSGLPNDRFFAVRPEGSVSTLKIQRTERGDSAVYLCASSPTSGGTDTQYFGPGTRLTVL.

The chain couples TRBV30 to TRBJ1-5, with D tentatively TRBD1 (5 bases). Trimming took 8 bases from V and 2 from J, leaving 13 bases between them. CDR3 length equals 13 residues. Germline lookup yields CDR1 GTSNPN and CDR2 SVGIG (reference sequence). The CDR3 nucleotides read TGTGCCCTGGGGGGATTTGGCAATCAGCCCCAGCATTTT. Translation: CALGGFGNQPQHF.

V is TRBV27 and J is TRBJ2-7, with 12 bases fitting TRBD2. V dropped 6 bases and J dropped 5; count of bases not matched to a gene: 8. Germline V gives CDR1 MNHEY, CDR2 SMNVEV (reference sequence). This CDR3 contains 15 residues. In nucleotides, the CDR3 is TGTGCCAGCAGGACGACTAGCGGGAGAATCCACGAGCAGTACTTC. The encoded protein is CASRTTSGRIHEQYF.

This clone has a handful of counts. The rearrangement uses TRBV11-3 and TRBJ1-6, with D possibly matching TRBD1 (6 bases). Germline V gene lookup returns CDR1 SGHNT and CDR2 YENEEA. The CDR3 sequence is 13 residues long. V shed 2 bases and J shed 7 bases, with 6 bases lying between them. CDR3 residues: CASSLQGNSPLHF. The CDR3 nucleotides are TGTGCCAGCAGCTTACAGGGGAATTCACCCCTCCACTTT. Full variable domain (missing parts from reference TRBV11-3 and TRBJ1-6): EAGVVQSPRYKIIEKKQPVAFWCNPISGHNTLYWYLQNLGQGPELLIRYENEEAVDDSQLPKDRFSAERLKGVDSTLKIQPAELGDSAVYLCASSLQGNSPLHFGNGTRLTVT.

The chain recombines TRBV27 with TRBJ2-7; 8 bases line up with TRBD2. Per the germline V gene, CDR1 is MNHEY and CDR2 is SMNVEV (reference sequence). This CDR3 is built from 13 residues. After removal of 6 bases from V and 3 bases from J, the junction contained 4 bases not matched to a gene. CDR3 sequence (DNA): TGTGCCAGCAGGGGGACTAGTGGCTACGAGCAGTACTTC. Encoded protein: CASRGTSGYEQYF.

The V call is TRBV30, the J call TRBJ1-1; D not certain. Germline CDR1 is GTSNPN and CDR2 is SVGIG (reference sequence). The CDR3 is 10 amino acids. V shed 8 bases and J shed 11 bases, with 15 bases lying between them. The CDR3 sequence is CAGGLRKAFF. The DNA for the CDR3 is TGTGCCGGTGGCCTCAGGAAGGCTTTCTTT. The full variable domain, with the rest looked up from reference TRBV30 and TRBJ1-1, is SQTIHQWPATLVQPVGSPLSLECTVEGTSNPNLYWYRQAAGRGLQLLFYSVGIGQISSEVPQNLSASRPQDRQFILSSKKLLLSDSGFYLCAGGLRKAFFGQGTRLTVV.

The rearrangement uses TRBV20-1 and TRBJ1-5, with 7 bases that match TRBD1. V shed 3 bases, J shed 1 base, and the junction held 3 bases outside the gene matches. The CDR3 is 14 residues long. Germline V gives CDR1 DFQATT, CDR2 SNEGSKA (reference sequence). The CDR3 DNA follows: TGCAGTGCTAGTGCAGGGGGAAGCAATCAGCCCCAGCATTTT. Translation: CSASAGGSNQPQHF.

The chain recombines TRBV6-5 with TRBJ1-1; 10 bases fit TRBD1. This CDR3 comprises 14 residues. CDR1 MNHEY and CDR2 SVGAGI come from the germline V gene. V was pared by 6 bases and J by 5 bases, with 6 bases of the junction left unmatched. In DNA form, the CDR3 reads TGTGCCAGCAGCCAGACAGGGGGCAGAACTGAAGCTTTCTTT. This sequence encodes CASSQTGGRTEAFF.

The CDR3 nucleotides read TGTGCCAGCAGTTCCCCACTCCGGGAGGACATTCAGTACTTC. Protein product: CASSSPLREDIQYF. The gene calls are TRBV6-2 or TRBV6-3 and TRBJ2-4; 7 bases line up with TRBD2. Looked up from germline, CDR1 is MNHEY and CDR2 is SVGEGT. This CDR3 region has 14 residues. Trimming took 4 bases from V and 8 from J; bases not matched to a gene: 8.

The chain combines TRBV15 with TRBJ2-7; 8 bases map to TRBD1. Losses at the gene ends were 5 bases for V and 5 bases for J; bases not matched to a gene: 17. Per the germline V gene, CDR1 is LNHNV and CDR2 is YYDKDF (reference sequence). CDR3 length: 17 residues. The CDR3 bases are TGTGCCACCAGCGGAGCCCAGACAGGGGCCATCGTGGACGAGCAGTACTTC. Its protein is CATSGAQTGAIVDEQYF.

The chain uses TRBV18 and TRBJ1-1, with D maybe TRBD1 (6 bases). CDR3 length: 16 amino acids. In germline, CDR1 is KGHSH, CDR2 LQKENI. Trimming pared 3 bases from V and 1 base from J, leaving 15 bases between. DNA of the CDR3: TGTGCCAGCTCACCGGGGGGGGGCTCCCAGAACACTGAAGCTTTCTTT. As protein: CASSPGGGSQNTEAFF. The variable domain in full, completed from reference TRBV18 and TRBJ1-1, reads NAGVMQNPRHLVRRRGQEARLRCSPMKGHSHVYWYRQLPEEGLKFMVYLQKENIIDESGMPKERFSAEFPKEGPSILRIQQVVRGDSAAYFCASSPGGGSQNTEAFFGQGTRLTVV.

This clone was counted a few times. The J gene is TRBJ1-2, the V gene TRBV7-9; 11 bases map to TRBD1. CDR1 is SEHNR, CDR2 FQNEAQ, per germline (reference sequence). This CDR3 region has 14 residues. J lost 3 bases, V lost 5 bases, and 2 bases had no gene match. CDR3 residues: CASSVGQGDYGYTF. The CDR3 DNA sequence: TGTGCCAGCAGCGTGGGACAGGGGGACTATGGCTACACCTTC.

This clone was found once. The V call is TRBV5-5, the J call TRBJ2-5, with TRBD1 identical over 11 bases. V trimming: 6 bases; J trimming: 4 bases; junction bases outside the gene matches: 11. The CDR3 loop spans 16 amino acids. In germline, CDR1 is SGHKS, CDR2 YYEKEE (reference sequence). The CDR3 region is CASIRTGGQGVETQYF. The CDR3 DNA follows: TGTGCCAGCATACGTACAGGGGGACAGGGGGTAGAGACCCAGTACTTC.

This clone was counted only a few times. The chain joins TRBV30 to TRBJ1-4, with 9 bases lining up with TRBD1. Germline V gene data show CDR1 as GTSNPN and CDR2 as SVGIG (reference sequence). The CDR3 has 15 amino acids. The V and J ends lost 5 bases and 8 bases, in that order; junction bases with no gene match: 12. The CDR3 loop reads CAWERKTGGWEKLFF. In DNA form, the CDR3 reads TGTGCCTGGGAACGGAAGACAGGGGGTTGGGAAAAACTGTTTTTT.